The clone carrying this T cell receptor beta chain showed up many times. Amplification of TCR beta CDR3 regions used RNA as the template. Researchers ran a first-round RT-PCR on the TCR CDR3 using the HTBI primer set. TCRdb analysed the multiplex PCR reads with MiXCR anew, one entry per CDR3 protein. The sample has 600,000 to 700,000 distinct CDR3 sequences; approximately 42% are singletons. The sample belongs to a study of T cells in Graves' hyperthyroidism and ophthalmopathy. Sequenced material: peripheral blood or thyroid tissue (not recorded which). This sequence originates from an adult man with Graves' disease, either hyperthyroidism or ophthalmopathy (not recorded which).

The CDR3: CASSLTGRIETQYF. The CDR3 bases are TGTGCCAGCAGCCTGACAGGGAGGATAGAGACCCAGTACTTC. The chain carries TRBV7-9 and TRBJ2-5; TRBD1 is a possible D gene (7 bases). Trimming removed 5 bases from V and 4 bases from J, with 14 bases in between. Per the germline V gene, CDR1 is SEHNR and CDR2 is FQNEAQ (reference sequence). The CDR3 is made up of 14 amino acids.